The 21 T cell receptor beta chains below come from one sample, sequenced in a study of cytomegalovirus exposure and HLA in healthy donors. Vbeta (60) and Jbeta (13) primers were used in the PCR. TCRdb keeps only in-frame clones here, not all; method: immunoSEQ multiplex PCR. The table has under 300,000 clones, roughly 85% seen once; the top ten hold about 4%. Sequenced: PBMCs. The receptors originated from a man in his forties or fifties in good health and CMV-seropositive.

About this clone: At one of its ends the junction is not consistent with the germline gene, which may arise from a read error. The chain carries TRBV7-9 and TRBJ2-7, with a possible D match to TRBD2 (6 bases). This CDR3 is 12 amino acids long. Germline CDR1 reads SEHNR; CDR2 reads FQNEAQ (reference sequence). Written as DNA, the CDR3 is TGTTCCAGCAGTTACGTAGCGGTCGAGCAGTACTTC. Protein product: CSSSYVAVEQYF. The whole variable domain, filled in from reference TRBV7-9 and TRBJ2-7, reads DTGVSQNPRHKITKRGQNVTFRCDPISEHNRLYWYRQTLGQGPEFLTYFQNEAQLEKSRLLSDRFSAERPKGSFSTLEIQRTEQGDSAMYLCSSSYVAVEQYFGPGTRLTVT.

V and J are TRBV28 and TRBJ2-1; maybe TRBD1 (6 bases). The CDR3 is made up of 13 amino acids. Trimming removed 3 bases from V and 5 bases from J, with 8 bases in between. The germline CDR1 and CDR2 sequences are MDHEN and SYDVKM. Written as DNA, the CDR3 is TGTGCCAGCAGTTTCAGGGGCAACAATGAGCAGTTCTTC. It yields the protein CASSFRGNNEQFF.

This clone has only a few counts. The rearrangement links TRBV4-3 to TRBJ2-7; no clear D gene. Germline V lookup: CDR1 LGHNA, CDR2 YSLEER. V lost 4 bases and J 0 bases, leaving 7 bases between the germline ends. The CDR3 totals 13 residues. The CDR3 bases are TGCGCCAGCAGCCCTCAACTCTCCTACGAGCAGTACTTC. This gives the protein CASSPQLSYEQYF.

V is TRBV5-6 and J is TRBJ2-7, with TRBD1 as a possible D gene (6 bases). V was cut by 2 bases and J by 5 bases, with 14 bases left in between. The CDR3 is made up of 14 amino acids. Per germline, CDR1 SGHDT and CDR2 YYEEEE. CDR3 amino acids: CASSLTGIDDEQYF. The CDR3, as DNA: TGTGCCAGCAGCTTAACAGGGATTGACGACGAGCAGTACTTC.

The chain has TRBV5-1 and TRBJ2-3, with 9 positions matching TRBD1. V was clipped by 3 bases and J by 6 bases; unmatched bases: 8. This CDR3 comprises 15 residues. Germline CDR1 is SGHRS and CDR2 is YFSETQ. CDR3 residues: CASSYPGQGPDTQYF. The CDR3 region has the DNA TGCGCCAGCAGCTATCCGGGACAGGGTCCGGATACGCAGTATTTT.

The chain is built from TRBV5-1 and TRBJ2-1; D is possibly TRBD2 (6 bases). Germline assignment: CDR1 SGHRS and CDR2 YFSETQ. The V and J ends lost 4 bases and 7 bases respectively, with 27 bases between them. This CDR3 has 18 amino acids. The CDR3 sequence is CASSVGRGGGIRANEQFF. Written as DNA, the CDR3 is TGCGCCAGCAGCGTGGGGCGGGGAGGCGGGATCCGTGCAAATGAGCAGTTCTTC.

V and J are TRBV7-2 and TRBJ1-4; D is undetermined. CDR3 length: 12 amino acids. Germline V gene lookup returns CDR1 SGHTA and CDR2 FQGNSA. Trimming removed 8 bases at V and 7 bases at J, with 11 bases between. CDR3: CASAAEAEKLFF. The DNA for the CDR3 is TGTGCCAGCGCGGCAGAGGCTGAAAAACTGTTTTTT.

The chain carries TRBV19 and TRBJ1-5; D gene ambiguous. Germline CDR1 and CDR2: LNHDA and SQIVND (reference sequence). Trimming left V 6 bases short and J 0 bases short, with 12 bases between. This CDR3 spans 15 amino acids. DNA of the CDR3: TGTGCCAGTAGAGTGGGCAGGAATAGCAATCAGCCCCAGCATTTT. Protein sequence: CASRVGRNSNQPQHF.

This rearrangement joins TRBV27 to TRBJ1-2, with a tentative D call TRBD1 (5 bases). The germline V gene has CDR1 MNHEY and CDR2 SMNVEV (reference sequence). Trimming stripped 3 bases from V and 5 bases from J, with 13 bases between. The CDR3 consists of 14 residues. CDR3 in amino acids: CASSFRGTQYGYTF. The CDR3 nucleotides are TGTGCCAGCAGTTTCCGCGGGACGCAGTATGGCTACACCTTC.

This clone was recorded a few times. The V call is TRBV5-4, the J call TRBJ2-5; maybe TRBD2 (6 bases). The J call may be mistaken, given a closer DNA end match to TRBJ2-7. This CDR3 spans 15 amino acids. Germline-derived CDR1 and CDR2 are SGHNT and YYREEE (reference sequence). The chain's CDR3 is CASSSLDGSSYEQYF. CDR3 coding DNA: TGTGCCAGCAGCTCCCTCGACGGGAGCTCCTACGAGCAGTACTTC.

In DNA form, the CDR3 reads TGCGCCAGCAGCCAACTTGGACTGGGAGGGTTGTTTTTT. As protein: CASSQLGLGGLFF. The rearrangement uses TRBV4-1 and TRBJ2-2; 7 nucleotides agree with TRBD2. V shed 2 bases and J 15 bases; nucleotides not matched to a gene: 9. The length of the CDR3 is 13 residues. Germline CDR1 and CDR2: MGHRA and YSYEKL.

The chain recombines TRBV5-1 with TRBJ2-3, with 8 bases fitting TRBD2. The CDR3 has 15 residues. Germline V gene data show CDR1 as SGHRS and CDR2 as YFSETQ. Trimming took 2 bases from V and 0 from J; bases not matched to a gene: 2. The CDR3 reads CASSLLAVSTDTQYF. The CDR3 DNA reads TGCGCCAGCAGCTTACTAGCGGTGAGCACAGATACGCAGTATTTT.

The DNA of the CDR3 is TGTGCCAGCAGTTCCCTGAGTAGCGGCACAGATACGCAGTATTTT. This encodes CASSSLSSGTDTQYF. The rearrangement joins TRBV27 to TRBJ2-3, with D perhaps TRBD2 (5 bases). Trimming shortened V by 4 bases and J by 1 base, and 12 bases separated the two germline ends. The CDR3 has 15 residues. The germline gives CDR1 MNHEY, CDR2 SMNVEV (reference sequence).

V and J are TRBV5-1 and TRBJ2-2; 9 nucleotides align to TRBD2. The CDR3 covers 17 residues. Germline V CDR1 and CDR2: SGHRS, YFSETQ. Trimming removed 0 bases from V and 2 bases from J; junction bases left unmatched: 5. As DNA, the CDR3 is TGCGCCAGCAGCTTGGTGGCTAGCGGGATAAACACCGGGGAGCTGTTTTTT. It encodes CASSLVASGINTGELFF.

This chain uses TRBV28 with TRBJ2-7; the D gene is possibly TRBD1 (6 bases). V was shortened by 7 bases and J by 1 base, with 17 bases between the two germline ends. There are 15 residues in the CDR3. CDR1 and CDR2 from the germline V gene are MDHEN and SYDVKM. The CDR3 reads CASKERTATSYEQYF. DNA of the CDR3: TGTGCCAGCAAGGAAAGGACAGCTACTTCCTACGAGCAGTACTTC.

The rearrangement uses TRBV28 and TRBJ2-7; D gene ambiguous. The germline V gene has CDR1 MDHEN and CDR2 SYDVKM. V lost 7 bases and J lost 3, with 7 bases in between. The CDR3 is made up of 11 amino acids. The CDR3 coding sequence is TGTGCCAGCATGACTGACTACGAGCAGTACTTC. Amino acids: CASMTDYEQYF.

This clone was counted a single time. CDR3 in DNA: TGTGCCAGCAGTTTGACTAGCGGAGGCTCCTACAATGAGCAGTTCTTC. Amino acids: CASSLTSGGSYNEQFF. The rearrangement links TRBV28 to TRBJ2-1, with 9 bases aligning to TRBD2. Germline V gene lookup returns CDR1 MDHEN and CDR2 SYDVKM. The junction had 3 bases not matched to a gene; V was cut back by 3 bases and J by 0 bases. The CDR3 contains 16 residues.

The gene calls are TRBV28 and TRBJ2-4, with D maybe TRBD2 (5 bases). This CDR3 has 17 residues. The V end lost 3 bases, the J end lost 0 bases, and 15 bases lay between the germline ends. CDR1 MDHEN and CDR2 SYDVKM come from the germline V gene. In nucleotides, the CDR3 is TGTGCCAGCAGTTTCCGATTCCCGGGGAGAGCCAAAAACATTCAGTACTTC. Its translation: CASSFRFPGRAKNIQYF.

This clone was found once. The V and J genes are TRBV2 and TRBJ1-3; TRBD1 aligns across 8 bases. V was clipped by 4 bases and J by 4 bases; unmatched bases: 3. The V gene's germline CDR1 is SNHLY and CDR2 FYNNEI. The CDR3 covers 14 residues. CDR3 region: CASSGQGLGNTIYF. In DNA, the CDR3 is TGTGCCAGCAGTGGACAGGGGCTGGGAAACACCATATATTTT.

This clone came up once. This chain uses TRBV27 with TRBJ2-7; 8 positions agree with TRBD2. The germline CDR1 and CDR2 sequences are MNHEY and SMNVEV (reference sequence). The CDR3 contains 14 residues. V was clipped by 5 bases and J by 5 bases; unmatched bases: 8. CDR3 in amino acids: CASSPRTSRDEQYF. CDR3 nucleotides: TGTGCCAGCAGTCCACGGACTAGCAGGGACGAGCAGTACTTC.

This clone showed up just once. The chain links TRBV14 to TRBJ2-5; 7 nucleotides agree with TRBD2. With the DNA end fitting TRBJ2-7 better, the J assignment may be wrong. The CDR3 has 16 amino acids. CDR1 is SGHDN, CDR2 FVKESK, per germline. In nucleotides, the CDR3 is TGTGCCAGCAGCCAACTGGGGGGGACTTCCACCTACGAGCAGTACTTC. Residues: CASSQLGGTSTYEQYF.